This TCR beta chain stems from a study of CD8+ T cells in alopecia areata. For the study at large: Treatment comprised oral tofacitinib, 5 to 10 mg twice daily, in treated patients.

Worth noting for this clone: Antigen specificity is unknown. Sequence at one end of the junction differs from germline and may be a read error. Other DNA variants within this sample encode the same CDR3.

The sample's treatment: oral pan-JAK inhibitor, 5-10 mg twice daily. Peripheral blood and lesional scalp punch biopsies came from alopecia areata patients. RNA was extracted and reverse transcribed into cDNA as the sequencing template. Some clones are missing from TCRdb's copy, which holds only in-frame ones; the method was immunoSEQ multiplex PCR. The sample yields about 210,000 clones, around 65% seen once. Broader study findings: Both scalp clonality and the expanded CD8+ clones among the top 100 showed a significant decrease with tofacitinib. TCR sharing was clearer in mice than between patients, perhaps partly owing to patient HLA diversity.

The TCR sequence derives from a human donor with alopecia areata. This specimen was CD4+ T cells sorted from blood, taken at week 4, from a patient treated with tofacitinib.

The CDR3 DNA reads TGCGCCAGCAGCCAAGATAGGACAGGGGGCGGTGAAGGCTACACCTTC. Its translation is CASSQDRTGGGEGYTF. This rearrangement joins TRBV5-4 to TRBJ1-2, with TRBD1 matching over 11 bases. Per germline, CDR1 SGHNT and CDR2 YYREEE (reference sequence). The CDR3 length is 16 residues.